This T cell receptor beta chain came from a study of T cell responses to AZD1222 COVID-19 vaccine. TCRdb keeps only in-frame clones here, not all; method: immunoSEQ multiplex PCR. Among around 150,000 clones, more than 85% were seen once, and the ten largest hold 3% to 4.5%. Pooled together were second doses at about 4 or about 12 weeks. Notes on the study in general: Donors in the cohort were predominantly white British and more often female, and clonal diversity was possibly underestimated.

From germline, CDR1 is MNHEY and CDR2 SVGEGT. V lost 0 bases, J lost 10 bases, and 10 bases lay in between. This CDR3 contains 14 residues. Of note for this clone: The target antigen is unknown.

V usage is TRBV6-2 or TRBV6-3 and J usage is TRBJ1-6; no clear D. This material consisted of peripheral blood, taken 28 days after the second AZD1222 dose. The receptor was derived from an adult who received the AZD1222 COVID-19 vaccine. CDR3 residues: CASSYSRRESPLHF. CDR3 DNA: TGTGCCAGCAGTTACTCGCGCCGGGAATCACCCCTCCACTTT.